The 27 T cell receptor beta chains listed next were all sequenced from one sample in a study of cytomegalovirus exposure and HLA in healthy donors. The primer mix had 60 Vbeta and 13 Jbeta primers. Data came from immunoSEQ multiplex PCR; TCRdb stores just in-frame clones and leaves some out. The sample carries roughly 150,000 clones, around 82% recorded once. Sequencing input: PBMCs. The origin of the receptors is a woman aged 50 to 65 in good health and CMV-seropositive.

The CDR3: CASSLAPRGGYEQYF. Written as DNA, the CDR3 is TGTGCCAGCAGCTTGGCCCCGCGGGGGGGCTACGAGCAGTACTTC. The chain employs TRBV5-4 and TRBJ2-7; 9 bases are shared with TRBD2. This CDR3 comprises 15 residues. The germline gives CDR1 SGHNT, CDR2 YYREEE (reference sequence). V was clipped by 0 bases and J by 3 bases; unmatched bases: 4.

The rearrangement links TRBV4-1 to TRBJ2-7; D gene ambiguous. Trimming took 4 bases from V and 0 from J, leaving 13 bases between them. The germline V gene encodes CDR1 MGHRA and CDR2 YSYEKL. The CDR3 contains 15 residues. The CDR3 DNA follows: TGCGCCAGCAGCCGCCCTAGTGGAAGCTCCTACGAGCAGTACTTC. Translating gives CASSRPSGSSYEQYF.

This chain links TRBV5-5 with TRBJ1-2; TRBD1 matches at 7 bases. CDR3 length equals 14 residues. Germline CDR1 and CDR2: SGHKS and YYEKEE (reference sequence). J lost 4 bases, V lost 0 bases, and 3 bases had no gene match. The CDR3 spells CASSLDPGGYGYTF. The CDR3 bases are TGTGCCAGCAGCTTGGATCCAGGGGGCTATGGCTACACCTTC.

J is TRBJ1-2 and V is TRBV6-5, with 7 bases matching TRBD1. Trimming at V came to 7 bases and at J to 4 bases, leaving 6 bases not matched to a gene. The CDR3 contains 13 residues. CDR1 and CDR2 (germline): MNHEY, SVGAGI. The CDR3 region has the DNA TGTGCCAGCATCGTGACAGGGTTCTATGGCTACACCTTC. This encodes CASIVTGFYGYTF.

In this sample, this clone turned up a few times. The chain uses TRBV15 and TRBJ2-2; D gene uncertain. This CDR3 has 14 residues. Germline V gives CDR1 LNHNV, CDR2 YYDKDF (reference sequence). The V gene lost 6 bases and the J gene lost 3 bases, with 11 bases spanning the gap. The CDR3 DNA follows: TGTGCCACCAGAATCACACAGCACACCGGGGAGCTGTTTTTT. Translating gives CATRITQHTGELFF.

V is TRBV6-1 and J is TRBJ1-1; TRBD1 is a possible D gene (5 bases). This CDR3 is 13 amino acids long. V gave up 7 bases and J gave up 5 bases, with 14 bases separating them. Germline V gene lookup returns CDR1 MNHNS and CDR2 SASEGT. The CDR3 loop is CASIQMGGTEAFF. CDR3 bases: TGTGCCAGCATCCAAATGGGGGGGACTGAAGCTTTCTTT.

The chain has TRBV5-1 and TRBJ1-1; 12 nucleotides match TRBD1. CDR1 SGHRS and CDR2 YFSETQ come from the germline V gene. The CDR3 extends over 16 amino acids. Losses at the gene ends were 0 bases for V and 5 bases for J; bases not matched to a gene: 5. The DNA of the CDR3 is TGCGCCAGCAGCTTGGAGGGACAGGGGGCCGGGACTGAAGCTTTCTTT. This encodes CASSLEGQGAGTEAFF.

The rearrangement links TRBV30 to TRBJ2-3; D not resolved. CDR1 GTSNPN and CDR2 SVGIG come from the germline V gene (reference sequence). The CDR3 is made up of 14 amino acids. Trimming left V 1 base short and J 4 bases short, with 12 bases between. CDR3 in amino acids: CAWSAERPPDTQYF. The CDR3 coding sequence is TGTGCCTGGAGTGCTGAGCGACCCCCAGATACGCAGTATTTT.

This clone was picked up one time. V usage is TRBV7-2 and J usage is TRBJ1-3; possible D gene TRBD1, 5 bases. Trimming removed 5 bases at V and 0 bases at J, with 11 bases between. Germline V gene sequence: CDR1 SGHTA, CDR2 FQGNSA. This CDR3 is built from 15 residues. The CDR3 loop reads CASSNQGSSGNTIYF. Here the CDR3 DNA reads TGTGCCAGCAGCAATCAGGGTAGCTCTGGAAACACCATATATTTT.

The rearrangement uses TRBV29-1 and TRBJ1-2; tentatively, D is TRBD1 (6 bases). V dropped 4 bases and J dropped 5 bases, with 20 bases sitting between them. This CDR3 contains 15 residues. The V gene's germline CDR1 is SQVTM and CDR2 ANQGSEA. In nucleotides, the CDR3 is TGCAGCGTTGGCGGGGGCGATAGCACGGAGTATGGCTACACCTTC. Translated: CSVGGGDSTEYGYTF.

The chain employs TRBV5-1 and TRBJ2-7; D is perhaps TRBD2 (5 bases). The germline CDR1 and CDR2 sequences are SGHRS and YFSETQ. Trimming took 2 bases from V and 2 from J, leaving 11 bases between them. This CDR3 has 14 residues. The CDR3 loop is CASSFVVGAYEQYF. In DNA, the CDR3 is TGCGCCAGCAGCTTCGTAGTGGGAGCCTACGAGCAGTACTTC.

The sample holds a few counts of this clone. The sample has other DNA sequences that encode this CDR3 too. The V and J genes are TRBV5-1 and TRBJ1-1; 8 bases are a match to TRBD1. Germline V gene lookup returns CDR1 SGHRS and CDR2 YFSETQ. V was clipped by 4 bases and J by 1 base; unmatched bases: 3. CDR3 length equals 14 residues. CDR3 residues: CASSLDRGNTEAFF. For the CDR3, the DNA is TGCGCCAGCAGCCTTGACAGGGGGAACACTGAAGCTTTCTTT. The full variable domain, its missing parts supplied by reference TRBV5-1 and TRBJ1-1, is KAGVTQTPRYLIKTRGQQVTLSCSPISGHRSVSWYQQTPGQGLQFLFEYFSETQRNKGNFPGRFSGRQFSNSRSEMNVSTLELGDSALYLCASSLDRGNTEAFFGQGTRLTVV.

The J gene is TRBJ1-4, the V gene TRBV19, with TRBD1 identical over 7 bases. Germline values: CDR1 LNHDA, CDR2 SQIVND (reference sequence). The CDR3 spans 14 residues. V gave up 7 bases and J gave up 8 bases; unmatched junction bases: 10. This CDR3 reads CASTPGTVREKLFF. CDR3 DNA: TGTGCCAGTACCCCTGGGACAGTCCGCGAAAAACTGTTTTTT.

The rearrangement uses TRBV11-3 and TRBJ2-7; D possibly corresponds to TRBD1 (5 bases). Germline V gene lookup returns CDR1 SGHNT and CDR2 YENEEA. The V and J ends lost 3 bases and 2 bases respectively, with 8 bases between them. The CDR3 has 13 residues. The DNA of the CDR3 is TGTGCCAGCAGCTTGAAGGGGACCTACGAGCAGTACTTC. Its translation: CASSLKGTYEQYF.

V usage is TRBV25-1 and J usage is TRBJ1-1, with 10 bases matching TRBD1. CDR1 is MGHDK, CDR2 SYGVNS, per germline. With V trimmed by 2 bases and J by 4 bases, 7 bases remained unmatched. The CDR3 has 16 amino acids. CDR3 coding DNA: TGTGCCAGCAGTGAACCAAAAGGACAGGGGGTCACTGAAGCTTTCTTT. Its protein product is CASSEPKGQGVTEAFF.

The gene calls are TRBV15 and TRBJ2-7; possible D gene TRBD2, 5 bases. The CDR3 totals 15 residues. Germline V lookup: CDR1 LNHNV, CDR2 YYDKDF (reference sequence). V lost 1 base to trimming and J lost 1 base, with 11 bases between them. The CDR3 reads CATSRVEAGSYEQYF. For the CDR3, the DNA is TGTGCCACCAGCAGAGTGGAGGCGGGTTCCTACGAGCAGTACTTC.

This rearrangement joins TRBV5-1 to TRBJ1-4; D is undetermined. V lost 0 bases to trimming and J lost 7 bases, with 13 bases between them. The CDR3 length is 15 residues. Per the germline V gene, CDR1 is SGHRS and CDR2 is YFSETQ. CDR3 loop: CASSLAGAFSEKLFF. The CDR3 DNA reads TGCGCCAGCAGCTTGGCCGGTGCGTTTAGTGAAAAACTGTTTTTT.

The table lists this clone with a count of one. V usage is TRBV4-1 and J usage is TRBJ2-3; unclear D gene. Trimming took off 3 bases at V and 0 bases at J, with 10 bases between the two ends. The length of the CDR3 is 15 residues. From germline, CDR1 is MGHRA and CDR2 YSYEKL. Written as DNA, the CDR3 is TGCGCCAGCAGCCAGCGTGAAGTTAGCACAGATACGCAGTATTTT. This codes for CASSQREVSTDTQYF.

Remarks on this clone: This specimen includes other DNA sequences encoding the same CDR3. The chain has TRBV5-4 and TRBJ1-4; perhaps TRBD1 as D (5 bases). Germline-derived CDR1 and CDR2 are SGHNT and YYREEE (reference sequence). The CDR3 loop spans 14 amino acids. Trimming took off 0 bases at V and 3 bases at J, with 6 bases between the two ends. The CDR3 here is CASSLGQSNEKLFF. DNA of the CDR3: TGTGCCAGCAGCTTGGGACAGTCTAATGAAAAACTGTTTTTT. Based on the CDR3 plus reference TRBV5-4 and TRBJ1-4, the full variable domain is ETGVTQSPTHLIKTRGQQVTLRCSSQSGHNTVSWYQQALGQGPQFIFQYYREEENGRGNFPPRFSGLQFPNYSSELNVNALELDDSALYLCASSLGQSNEKLFFGSGTQLSVL.

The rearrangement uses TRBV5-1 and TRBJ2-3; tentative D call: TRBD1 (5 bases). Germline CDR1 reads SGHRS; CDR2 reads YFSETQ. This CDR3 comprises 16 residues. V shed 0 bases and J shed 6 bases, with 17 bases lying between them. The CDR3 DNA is TGCGCCAGCAGCTTGGCACCCGGTGGGGCTGGGGATACGCAGTATTTT. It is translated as CASSLAPGGAGDTQYF.

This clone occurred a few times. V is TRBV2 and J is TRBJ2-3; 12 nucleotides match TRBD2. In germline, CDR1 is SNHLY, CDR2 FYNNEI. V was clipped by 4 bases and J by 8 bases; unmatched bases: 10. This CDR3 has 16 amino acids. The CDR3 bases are TGTGCCAGCAGTGTGGGACTAGCGGGTTCTGGGGGTACGCAGTATTTT. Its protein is CASSVGLAGSGGTQYF.

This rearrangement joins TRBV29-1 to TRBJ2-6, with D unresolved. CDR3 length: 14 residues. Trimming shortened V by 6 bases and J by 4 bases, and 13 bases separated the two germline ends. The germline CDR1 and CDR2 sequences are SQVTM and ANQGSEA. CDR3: CSVSAGSGANVLTF. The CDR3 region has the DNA TGCAGCGTCTCAGCAGGAAGCGGGGCCAACGTCCTGACTTTC.

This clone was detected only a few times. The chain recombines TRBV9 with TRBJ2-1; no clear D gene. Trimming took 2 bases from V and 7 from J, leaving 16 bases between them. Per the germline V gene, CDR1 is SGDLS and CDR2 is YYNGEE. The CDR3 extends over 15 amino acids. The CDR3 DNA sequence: TGTGCCAGCAGCGTTTCCCCTTCCCCGAGTAATGAGCAGTTCTTC. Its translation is CASSVSPSPSNEQFF.

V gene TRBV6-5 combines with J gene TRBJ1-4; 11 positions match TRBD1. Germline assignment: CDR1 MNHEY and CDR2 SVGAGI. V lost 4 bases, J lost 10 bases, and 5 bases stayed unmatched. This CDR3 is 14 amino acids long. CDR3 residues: CASSSGQGARKLFF. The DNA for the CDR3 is TGTGCCAGCAGTTCTGGACAGGGGGCGCGAAAACTGTTTTTT.

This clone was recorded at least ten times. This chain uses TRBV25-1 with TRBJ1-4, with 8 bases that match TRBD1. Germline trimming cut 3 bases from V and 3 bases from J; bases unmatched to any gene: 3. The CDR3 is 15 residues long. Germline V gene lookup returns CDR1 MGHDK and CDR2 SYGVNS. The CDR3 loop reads CASSEPQGANEKLFF. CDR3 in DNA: TGTGCCAGCAGTGAGCCACAGGGGGCTAATGAAAAACTGTTTTTT. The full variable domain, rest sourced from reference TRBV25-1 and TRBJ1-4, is EADIYQTPRYLVIGTGKKITLECSQTMGHDKMYWYQQDPGMELHLIHYSYGVNSTEKGDLSSESTVSRIRTEHFPLTLESARPSHTSQYLCASSEPQGANEKLFFGSGTQLSVL.

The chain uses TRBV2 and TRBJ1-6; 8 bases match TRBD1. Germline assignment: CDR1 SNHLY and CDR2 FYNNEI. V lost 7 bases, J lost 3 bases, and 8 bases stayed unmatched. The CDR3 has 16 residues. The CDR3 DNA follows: TGTGCCAGCACCGATCAGGGACAGGTCTATAATTCACCCCTCCACTTT. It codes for CASTDQGQVYNSPLHF.

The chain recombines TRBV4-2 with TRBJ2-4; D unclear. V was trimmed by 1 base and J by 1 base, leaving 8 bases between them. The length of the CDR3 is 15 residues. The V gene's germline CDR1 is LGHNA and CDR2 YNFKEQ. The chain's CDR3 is CASSQGSGAKNIQYF. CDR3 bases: TGTGCCAGCAGCCAAGGTTCCGGGGCCAAAAACATTCAGTACTTC.